Presented here are 28 T cell receptor beta chains from one specimen sequenced in a study of blood T cell repertoires in COVID-19 (dated by TCRdb to the early 2020s). Libraries were prepared through the immunoSEQ multiplex PCR assay. What TCRdb holds here is the immuneACCESS table cut down to in-frame rearrangements. Part of the clones is not present; checked against another copy, under half of the missing clones reflect an unresolved V gene, and the others are unexplained. The sample table records about 210,000 clones; about 85% of these occur just once. Jointly, the top ten make up 1.5% to 2% of the sample. Source material: peripheral blood. The receptors originated from a man in his 70s with acute or convalescent COVID-19.

This clone was detected only once. The chain joins TRBV10-3 to TRBJ2-6; 9 bases align to TRBD1. After removal of 0 bases from V and 15 bases from J, the junction contained 3 bases not matched to a gene. Germline lookup yields CDR1 ENHRY and CDR2 SYGVKD. The CDR3 spans 13 residues. The chain's CDR3 is CAISESETGGLTF. CDR3 coding DNA: TGTGCCATCAGTGAGTCTGAGACAGGGGGCCTGACTTTC.

The V and J genes are TRBV27 and TRBJ2-2; possible D gene TRBD1, 5 bases. CDR3 size: 14 residues. Germline V CDR1 and CDR2: MNHEY, SMNVEV (reference sequence). V was cut by 3 bases and J by 2 bases, with 7 bases left in between. The CDR3 loop is CASSLGQNTGELFF. The DNA of the CDR3 is TGTGCCAGCAGTTTGGGGCAAAACACCGGGGAGCTGTTTTTT.

The chain carries TRBV5-1 and TRBJ1-1, with TRBD1 identical over 11 bases. The CDR3 is 16 residues long. In germline, CDR1 is SGHRS, CDR2 YFSETQ. Trimming at V came to 0 bases and at J to 6 bases, leaving 7 bases not matched to a gene. CDR3 protein: CASSLGLGQGDAEAFF. CDR3 DNA: TGCGCCAGCAGCTTGGGGTTGGGACAGGGGGACGCTGAAGCTTTCTTT.

This chain links TRBV6-2 or TRBV6-3 with TRBJ2-3, with 11 bases fitting TRBD2. V was clipped by 5 bases and J by 5 bases; unmatched bases: 15. The CDR3 loop spans 18 amino acids. Germline V gives CDR1 MNHEY, CDR2 SVGEGT. The CDR3 loop is CASSLIAGGPTTRDTQYF. DNA for the CDR3: TGTGCCAGCAGTCTCATAGCGGGAGGGCCTACTACCAGAGATACGCAGTATTTT.

This chain connects TRBV9 to TRBJ1-1; unclear D gene. V was trimmed by 0 bases and J by 3 bases, leaving 12 bases between them. This CDR3 region has 15 residues. Per germline, CDR1 SGDLS and CDR2 YYNGEE. This CDR3 is CASSVEARRDTEAFF. CDR3 coding DNA: TGTGCCAGCAGCGTAGAGGCCCGGAGGGACACTGAAGCTTTCTTT.

This chain uses TRBV18 with TRBJ2-7, with TRBD1 as a possible D gene (7 bases). V was trimmed by 3 bases and J by 0 bases, leaving 15 bases between them. The length of the CDR3 is 16 residues. Germline-derived CDR1 and CDR2 are KGHSH and LQKENI. CDR3 nucleotide sequence: TGTGCCAGCTCACCTAACCAGGGGGGAAGCTCCTACGAGCAGTACTTC. Protein: CASSPNQGGSSYEQYF.

This sequence joins TRBV7-9 and TRBJ1-3, with D hard to call. Trimming shortened V by 7 bases and J by 3 bases, and 13 bases separated the two germline ends. The CDR3 has 14 amino acids. The germline CDR1 and CDR2 sequences are SEHNR and FQNEAQ (reference sequence). The CDR3 is CASTNELFGNTIYF. The CDR3 region has the DNA TGTGCCAGCACAAACGAACTCTTTGGAAACACCATATATTTT.

This clone was seen only once. The genes are TRBV11-3 and TRBJ2-7, with TRBD1 identical over 7 bases. The CDR3 is made up of 16 amino acids. V shed 2 bases, J shed 4 bases, and the junction held 11 bases outside the gene matches. Germline V CDR1 and CDR2: SGHNT, YENEEA. CDR3 DNA sequence: TGTGCCAGCAGCTTAACCCGGACAGGCCACTTTTACGAGCAGTACTTC. Translation: CASSLTRTGHFYEQYF.

This rearrangement joins TRBV7-2 to TRBJ1-5, with TRBD1 matching over 7 bases. This CDR3 comprises 14 residues. CDR1 is SGHTA and CDR2 is FQGNSA in the germline V gene. V dropped 6 bases and J dropped 2; count of bases not matched to a gene: 4. The CDR3 protein is CASRSTGGNQPQHF. CDR3 nucleotide sequence: TGTGCCAGCAGATCTACAGGGGGCAATCAGCCCCAGCATTTT.

The chain uses TRBV7-9 and TRBJ1-2; D remains unclear. V was clipped by 4 bases and J by 1 base, with 10 bases between them. Germline V gene lookup returns CDR1 SEHNR and CDR2 FQNEAQ (reference sequence). The CDR3 consists of 14 residues. The CDR3 sequence is CASSSGEGNYGYTF. DNA for the CDR3: TGTGCCAGCAGCTCCGGAGAGGGTAACTATGGCTACACCTTC.

The chain combines TRBV28 with TRBJ2-2, with 7 bases matching TRBD1. Germline values: CDR1 MDHEN, CDR2 SYDVKM. Trimming at V came to 6 bases and at J to 3 bases, leaving 4 bases not matched to a gene. CDR3 length: 14 residues. The CDR3 region is CASRGTAYTGELFF. CDR3 coding DNA: TGTGCCAGCAGGGGGACAGCCTACACCGGGGAGCTGTTTTTT.

Worth noting for this clone: One junction end does not reproduce the germline sequence, and a read error may be involved. This chain joins TRBV7-7 and TRBJ2-5; 12 nucleotides agree with TRBD2. CDR1 is SSHAT and CDR2 is FNYEAQ in the germline V gene (reference sequence). The CDR3 runs 15 residues. In DNA form, the CDR3 reads TGTGCTAGCAGTCGAGGACTAGCGGGAAGGGAGACCCAGTACTTC. It encodes CASSRGLAGRETQYF.

The rearrangement links TRBV24-1 to TRBJ2-1; D remains ambiguous. CDR3 length: 13 residues. The germline gives CDR1 KGHDR, CDR2 SFDVKD. V lost 2 bases to trimming and J lost 12 bases, with 13 bases between them. CDR3 DNA: TGTGCCACCAGTGATTCTTGGTCGCCTACGCAGTTCTTC. It yields the protein CATSDSWSPTQFF.

The chain is built from TRBV6-5 and TRBJ1-4; a possible D gene is TRBD1 (5 bases). With 5 bases removed from V and 2 bases from J, the gap between germline ends came to 12 bases. The CDR3 is 15 residues long. CDR1 and CDR2 from the germline V gene are MNHEY and SVGAGI. The chain's CDR3 is CASSPDSITNEKLFF. The CDR3 DNA follows: TGTGCCAGCAGTCCAGACAGTATTACTAATGAAAAACTGTTTTTT.

The gene calls are TRBV7-9 and TRBJ2-3; TRBD1 matches at 10 bases. J gave up 5 bases and V 6 bases, and 5 bases lay outside the gene matches. The CDR3 contains 14 residues. Germline V gives CDR1 SEHNR, CDR2 FQNEAQ (reference sequence). CDR3 DNA: TGTGCCAGCAGTTACGGACAGGGGGGAGATACGCAGTATTTT. It encodes CASSYGQGGDTQYF.

This clone appeared a few times. The chain employs TRBV5-6 and TRBJ2-1, with a tentative D call TRBD1 (6 bases). The CDR3 is made up of 14 amino acids. The V end was cut by 3 bases, the J end by 6 bases, with 13 bases between. Germline loops: CDR1 SGHDT, CDR2 YYEEEE. This CDR3 reads CASSYEGVGNEQFF. CDR3 DNA: TGTGCCAGCAGCTATGAGGGGGTCGGCAATGAGCAGTTCTTC.

The V call is TRBV5-4, the J call TRBJ2-7; 7 bases align to TRBD1. J gave up 3 bases and V 2 bases, and 2 bases lay outside the gene matches. Germline V lookup: CDR1 SGHNT, CDR2 YYREEE (reference sequence). The CDR3 runs to 13 residues. CDR3 bases: TGTGCCAGCAGCTTCCCAGGGGGCTACGAGCAGTACTTC. It is translated as CASSFPGGYEQYF.

J is TRBJ1-5 and V is TRBV28; D remains ambiguous. Germline V gene data show CDR1 as MDHEN and CDR2 as SYDVKM. Trimming pared 8 bases from V and 4 bases from J, leaving 12 bases between. CDR3 length: 13 residues. The CDR3 spells CASLNAGNQPQHF. The CDR3 DNA reads as TGTGCCAGCCTTAACGCGGGGAATCAGCCCCAGCATTTT.

Written as DNA, the CDR3 is TGTGCCAGCAGCCGATATAGCACTGAAGCTTTCTTT. Encoded protein: CASSRYSTEAFF. The rearrangement joins TRBV12-3 or TRBV12-4 to TRBJ1-1, with D uncertain. The CDR3 has 12 amino acids. The ends were cut back, 6 bases at V and 4 bases at J, with 9 bases in the middle.

The genes are TRBV5-6 and TRBJ1-1, with 11 bases identical to TRBD1. Germline CDR1 reads SGHDT; CDR2 reads YYEEEE. CDR3 size: 14 residues. V lost 4 bases to trimming and J lost 10 bases; unmatched junction nucleotides: 9. The CDR3 nucleotides read TGTGCCAGCAGCGTTGGACAGGGGGCTTCTGGAGCTTTCTTT. Its translation: CASSVGQGASGAFF.

The chain has TRBV5-4 and TRBJ2-1; 7 nucleotides agree with TRBD2. J was trimmed by 4 bases and V by 1 base; bases with no gene match: 11. Germline loops: CDR1 SGHNT, CDR2 YYREEE (reference sequence). The CDR3 totals 17 residues. The CDR3 loop is CASSLRAGIPSYNEQFF. CDR3 nucleotides: TGTGCCAGCAGCTTGAGAGCGGGAATACCTTCTTACAATGAGCAGTTCTTC.

The chain uses TRBV4-1 and TRBJ1-4; TRBD1 aligns across 7 bases. Trimming cost V 6 bases and J 7 bases; bases outside gene matches: 17. Germline V lookup: CDR1 MGHRA, CDR2 YSYEKL. This CDR3 is 17 amino acids long. In DNA, the CDR3 is TGCGCCAGCAGGGAATCCAGGGGGGCTAGGGGAGGTGAAAAACTGTTTTTT. Translated, it gives CASRESRGARGGEKLFF.

The chain combines TRBV24-1 with TRBJ2-7; D ambiguous. There are 13 residues in the CDR3. With 2 bases removed from V and 0 bases from J, the gap between germline ends came to 4 bases. CDR1 is KGHDR, CDR2 SFDVKD, per germline. DNA of the CDR3: TGTGCCACCAGTGATTCAGGCTCCTACGAGCAGTACTTC. Encoded protein: CATSDSGSYEQYF.

V usage is TRBV3-1 (or the pseudogene TRBV3-2) and J usage is TRBJ2-7, with 13 bases aligning to TRBD2. With V trimmed by 4 bases and J by 5 bases, 2 bases remained unmatched. The CDR3 spans 14 residues. The germline CDR1 and CDR2 sequences are LGHDT and YNNKEL (reference sequence). In DNA, the CDR3 is TGTGCCAGCAGCCTCGGACTAGCGGGAGACGAGCAGTACTTC. It encodes CASSLGLAGDEQYF.

This sequence joins TRBV4-1 and TRBJ2-3; 10 bases align to TRBD2. The trim removed 6 bases at V and 5 bases at J, leaving 11 bases unmatched. The germline CDR1 and CDR2 sequences are MGHRA and YSYEKL. The CDR3 is 16 residues long. The CDR3 reads CASSLQSGRAGDTQYF. CDR3 sequence (DNA): TGCGCCAGCAGTCTCCAAAGCGGGAGGGCCGGAGATACGCAGTATTTT.

V gene TRBV3-1 (or the pseudogene TRBV3-2) combines with J gene TRBJ2-7, with 12 positions matching TRBD2. This CDR3 has 16 amino acids. The V and J ends lost 2 bases and 2 bases, in that order; junction bases with no gene match: 4. The germline gives CDR1 LGHDT, CDR2 YNNKEL (reference sequence). In DNA, the CDR3 is TGTGCCAGCAGCCAACCTAGCGGGAGGGCCACCTACGAGCAGTACTTC. Its protein product is CASSQPSGRATYEQYF.

The rearrangement uses TRBV5-1 and TRBJ1-6; no clear D gene. V gave up 0 bases and J gave up 7 bases, with 11 bases separating them. The CDR3 loop spans 15 amino acids. Germline V gene lookup returns CDR1 SGHRS and CDR2 YFSETQ. CDR3 nucleotides: TGCGCCAGCAGCTTGGTTGGGGAGGGAAATTCACCCCTCCACTTT. Its protein product is CASSLVGEGNSPLHF.

Turning to this clone: Additional DNA sequences in this sample encode the identical CDR3. This chain joins TRBV7-3 and TRBJ2-3; 8 nucleotides agree with TRBD2. The CDR3 has 13 amino acids. V trimming: 4 bases; J trimming: 3 bases; junction bases outside the gene matches: 0. Germline CDR1 reads SGHTA; CDR2 reads FQGTGA. The DNA of the CDR3 is TGTGCCAGCAGCTCTAGCGGGACAGATACGCAGTATTTT. It translates to CASSSSGTDTQYF. Looking up the rest from reference TRBV7-3 and TRBJ2-3 gives the full variable domain: GAGVSQTPSNKVTEKGKYVELRCDPISGHTALYWYRQSLGQGPEFLIYFQGTGAADDSGLPNDRFFAVRPEGSVSTLKIQRTERGDSAVYLCASSSSGTDTQYFGPGTRLTVL.